The 27 T cell receptor beta chains reported below all come from one sample, sequenced in a study of cytomegalovirus exposure and HLA in healthy donors (dated by TCRdb to about 2017). The library was produced with the immunoSEQ multiplex PCR assay. For the multiplex PCR, a mixture combining 60 forward primers for TCR Vbeta segments and 13 reverse primers for TCR Jbeta segments was used. In its TCRdb copy, this immuneACCESS table keeps in-frame sequences only and misses some clones. Where compared with another copy, unresolved V genes explain less than half of these, and the others have no known cause. This sample lists about 190,000 clones; approximately 84% were detected once. The ten largest clones represent about 2.6% of the sample. The sequenced sample was PBMCs. The receptors originated from a woman aged 50 to 60 in good health and CMV-seropositive.

To note about this clone: One junction end does not reproduce the germline sequence, and a read error may be involved. The chain recombines TRBV4-1 with TRBJ2-7, with D possibly TRBD1 on 6 matching bases. The CDR3 runs to 13 residues. Germline V gene lookup returns CDR1 MGHRA and CDR2 YSYEKL. In DNA form, the CDR3 reads TGTGCCAGCAGCCAAGTCGCCCAGGGGGAGCAGTACTTC. Amino acid sequence: CASSQVAQGEQYF.

The count of this clone is one. The chain is built from TRBV7-9 and TRBJ1-1, with 9 bases fitting TRBD1. CDR3 length: 13 residues. In germline, CDR1 is SEHNR, CDR2 FQNEAQ (reference sequence). Trimming took 6 bases from V and 11 from J; bases not matched to a gene: 10. CDR3 protein: CASRGQGPSGAFF. The CDR3 nucleotides read TGTGCCAGCAGAGGACAGGGGCCCTCGGGGGCTTTCTTT.

This rearrangement joins TRBV6-6 to TRBJ2-6; D is perhaps TRBD2 (5 bases). CDR1 and CDR2 from the germline V gene are MNHNY and SVGAGI (reference sequence). The CDR3 has 15 residues. The ends were cut back, 2 bases at V and 4 bases at J, with 9 bases in the middle. CDR3 sequence: CASSYDSGGANVLTF. CDR3 DNA: TGTGCCAGCAGTTACGATTCGGGGGGGGCCAACGTCCTGACTTTC.

The gene calls are TRBV11-3 and TRBJ1-1; no clear D. V was trimmed by 4 bases and J by 7 bases, leaving 10 bases between them. The CDR3 has 12 residues. Looked up from germline, CDR1 is SGHNT and CDR2 is YENEEA. The CDR3 here is CASSSSRGEAFF. The DNA for the CDR3 is TGTGCCAGCAGCTCCTCCCGAGGTGAAGCTTTCTTT.

V and J are TRBV7-9 and TRBJ2-5; perhaps TRBD1 as D (5 bases). The germline gives CDR1 SEHNR, CDR2 FQNEAQ (reference sequence). Trimming cost V 8 bases and J 2 bases, with 12 bases left between them. The CDR3 has 13 residues. The CDR3 is CASRQLPQETQYF. The CDR3 DNA reads TGTGCCAGCCGACAGCTACCTCAAGAGACCCAGTACTTC. Full variable domain (remainder filled in from reference TRBV7-9 and TRBJ2-5): DTGVSQNPRHKITKRGQNVTFRCDPISEHNRLYWYRQTLGQGPEFLTYFQNEAQLEKSRLLSDRFSAERPKGSFSTLEIQRTEQGDSAMYLCASRQLPQETQYFGPGTRLLVL.

CDR3 nucleotide sequence: TGTGCCAGCAGACGCGACTCGAACACCGGGGAGCTGTTTTTT. Translating gives CASRRDSNTGELFF. V gene TRBV6-5 combines with J gene TRBJ2-2; no clear D gene. The CDR3 totals 14 residues. The germline V and J ends were trimmed by 6 bases and 0 bases, with 8 bases remaining between them. Per the germline V gene, CDR1 is MNHEY and CDR2 is SVGAGI.

The V gene is TRBV28, the J gene TRBJ1-3, with D perhaps TRBD1 (6 bases). The CDR3 is made up of 16 amino acids. Trimming took off 5 bases at V and 0 bases at J, with 14 bases between the two ends. CDR1 is MDHEN, CDR2 SYDVKM, per germline. The DNA for the CDR3 is TGTGCCAGCAGTCCGAGGGGGGGCTCCTCTGGAAACACCATATATTTT. This gives the protein CASSPRGGSSGNTIYF.

The genes are TRBV7-6 and TRBJ1-4; 7 bases align to TRBD1. The trim removed 4 bases at V and 5 bases at J, leaving 4 bases unmatched. The CDR3 consists of 14 residues. Germline V lookup: CDR1 SGHVS, CDR2 FNYEAQ. The CDR3 loop is CASSSGTENEKLFF. CDR3 coding DNA: TGTGCCAGCAGCTCCGGGACAGAGAATGAAAAACTGTTTTTT.

The chain uses TRBV4-1 and TRBJ1-1, with a possible D match to TRBD1 (5 bases). The CDR3 extends over 18 amino acids. Germline V gene lookup returns CDR1 MGHRA and CDR2 YSYEKL. V gave up 4 bases and J gave up 0 bases, with 21 bases separating them. In nucleotides, the CDR3 is TGCGCCAGCAGCCTAGGGGAGGGGACGGAGGGGATGAACACTGAAGCTTTCTTT. This gives the protein CASSLGEGTEGMNTEAFF.

This chain joins TRBV10-3 and TRBJ2-3; 10 nucleotides match TRBD2. CDR1 and CDR2 (germline): ENHRY, SYGVKD. The CDR3 covers 15 residues. V lost 7 bases and J lost 5; bases outside the gene matches: 9. CDR3 nucleotides: TGTGCCATCAAGCAACTAGCGGGGCAGGGAGATACGCAGTATTTT. Its translation: CAIKQLAGQGDTQYF.

The chain joins TRBV11-1 to TRBJ1-1, with 8 positions matching TRBD1. Unmatched junction bases numbered 1, after V lost 3 bases and J lost 1 base. The CDR3 is made up of 14 amino acids. Germline assignment: CDR1 SGHAT and CDR2 FQDESV (reference sequence). For the CDR3, the DNA is TGTGCCAGCAGCTTTGGGACAGGGAACACTGAAGCTTTCTTT. Translating it yields CASSFGTGNTEAFF.

The chain links TRBV7-2 to TRBJ2-1; TRBD2 matches at 9 bases. The CDR3 loop spans 15 amino acids. Trimming took 4 bases from V and 9 from J; bases not matched to a gene: 10. Germline loops: CDR1 SGHTA, CDR2 FQGNSA. The CDR3 region is CASSSPGRGGGEQFF. The DNA of the CDR3 is TGTGCCAGCAGCTCCCCTGGGCGGGGGGGCGGTGAGCAGTTCTTC.

The chain is built from TRBV28 and TRBJ1-2; no firm D call. Germline V CDR1 and CDR2: MDHEN, SYDVKM. Trimming stripped 7 bases from V and 8 bases from J, with 20 bases between. The CDR3 is made up of 14 amino acids. The CDR3 is CASTPPQPPRGYTF. The DNA of the CDR3 is TGTGCCAGCACTCCTCCTCAGCCACCTAGGGGCTACACCTTC.

The CDR3 nucleotides read TGCGCCAGCAGCCAGGCAGCGGGGGGGCCCTATGAGCAGTTCTTC. Amino acids: CASSQAAGGPYEQFF. V usage is TRBV4-1 and J usage is TRBJ2-1; 10 bases agree with TRBD2. The trim removed 3 bases at V and 8 bases at J, leaving 7 bases unmatched. CDR3 length equals 15 residues. The V gene's germline CDR1 is MGHRA and CDR2 YSYEKL.

This chain connects TRBV11-2 to TRBJ2-2; D might be TRBD1 (5 bases). This CDR3 has 14 amino acids. Trimming stripped 5 bases from V and 7 bases from J, with 14 bases between. Germline lookup yields CDR1 SGHAT and CDR2 FQNNGV. The CDR3 nucleotides are TGTGCCAGCAGCGCAGGGAAATTTGTCGGGGAGCTGTTTTTT. The encoded protein is CASSAGKFVGELFF.

V usage is TRBV28 and J usage is TRBJ2-5; D gene ambiguous. In germline, CDR1 is MDHEN, CDR2 SYDVKM. Trimming left V 2 bases short and J 2 bases short, with 3 bases between. The CDR3 spans 12 residues. The CDR3 DNA is TGTGCCAGCAGTTTACGTCAAGAGACCCAGTACTTC. It is translated as CASSLRQETQYF.

V is TRBV27 and J is TRBJ2-5; D might be TRBD1 (5 bases). The CDR3 is 13 amino acids. Trimming took off 7 bases at V and 0 bases at J, with 9 bases between the two ends. Germline CDR1 and CDR2: MNHEY and SMNVEV (reference sequence). The CDR3 DNA reads as TGTGCCAGCACCCCAGGGAACCAAGAGACCCAGTACTTC. As protein: CASTPGNQETQYF.

V usage is TRBV4-2 and J usage is TRBJ1-2; D gene ambiguous. Germline CDR1 reads LGHNA; CDR2 reads YNFKEQ. There are 12 residues in the CDR3. V was trimmed by 0 bases and J by 8 bases, leaving 7 bases between them. This CDR3 reads CASSQESWGYTF. CDR3 bases: TGTGCCAGCAGCCAAGAAAGCTGGGGCTACACCTTC.

The chain links TRBV19 to TRBJ2-5; TRBD1 matches 10 bases. The germline V gene encodes CDR1 LNHDA and CDR2 SQIVND (reference sequence). The CDR3 extends over 14 amino acids. The V and J ends lost 4 bases and 5 bases, in that order; junction bases with no gene match: 4. This chain's CDR3 is CASSTGQGRETQYF. The CDR3 DNA sequence: TGTGCCAGTAGTACGGGACAGGGGAGGGAGACCCAGTACTTC.

The gene calls are TRBV29-1 and TRBJ2-5, with 16 bases aligning to TRBD2. The CDR3 length is 15 residues. V lost 4 bases and J lost 4; bases outside the gene matches: 3. Germline CDR1 SQVTM, CDR2 ANQGSEA. The CDR3 region has the DNA TGCAGCGTTGTGGGACTAGCGGGGGGGCCAGAGACCCAGTACTTC. This codes for CSVVGLAGGPETQYF. Complete variable domain (other parts from reference TRBV29-1 and TRBJ2-5): SAVISQKPSRDICQRGTSLTIQCQVDSQVTMMFWYRQQPGQSLTLIATANQGSEATYESGFVIDKFPISRPNLTFSTLTVSNMSPEDSSIYLCSVVGLAGGPETQYFGPGTRLLVL.

The CDR3 loop reads CASSQGLWGGGRSYEQYF. The CDR3 DNA is TGCGCCAGCAGCCAAGGCCTCTGGGGCGGGGGCCGCTCCTACGAGCAGTACTTC. The chain carries TRBV4-1 and TRBJ2-7, with D possibly being TRBD2 (7 bases). The germline V gene has CDR1 MGHRA and CDR2 YSYEKL. This CDR3 spans 18 amino acids. The V gene lost 1 base and the J gene lost 0 bases, with 19 bases spanning the gap.

This clone was counted only a few times. The chain joins TRBV4-1 to TRBJ1-4; no clear D gene. Per germline, CDR1 MGHRA and CDR2 YSYEKL. There are 16 residues in the CDR3. Trimming left V 0 bases short and J 3 bases short, with 11 bases between. Here the CDR3 reads CASSQDTGLANEKLFF. CDR3 DNA: TGCGCCAGCAGCCAAGATACGGGGTTAGCTAATGAAAAACTGTTTTTT.

The gene calls are TRBV21-1 and TRBJ1-2. TRBV21-1 is tagged as a pseudogene. The CDR3 covers 14 residues. The CDR3 region is CASSKHLPIYGYTF. The CDR3 DNA reads as TGTGCCAGCAGCAAACACCTACCGATCTATGGCTACACCTTC.

The J gene is TRBJ1-2, the V gene TRBV29-1, with D possibly being TRBD1 (5 bases). The germline V gene has CDR1 SQVTM and CDR2 ANQGSEA. The CDR3 is 13 residues long. V dropped 1 base and J dropped 5 bases, with 11 bases sitting between them. Written as DNA, the CDR3 is TGCAGCGTTGAAGGGGGCGAAGGGTATGGCTACACCTTC. It codes for CSVEGGEGYGYTF.

In its sample, this clone was seen a few times. This chain links TRBV10-3 with TRBJ1-2; D is uncertain. Germline CDR1 ENHRY, CDR2 SYGVKD. This CDR3 is built from 13 residues. Trimming removed 3 bases from V and 8 bases from J, with 13 bases in between. For the CDR3, the DNA is TGTGCCATCAGTGAATTAGGATTGGAGGGCTACACCTTC. This codes for CAISELGLEGYTF.

The sample holds a few counts of this clone. The chain has TRBV28 and TRBJ2-6; maybe TRBD1 (6 bases). Looked up from germline, CDR1 is MDHEN and CDR2 is SYDVKM. V was trimmed by 3 bases and J by 0 bases, leaving 6 bases between them. CDR3 length equals 15 residues. The CDR3 here is CASSFRGSGANVLTF. The CDR3 DNA reads as TGTGCCAGCAGTTTCAGGGGCTCTGGGGCCAACGTCCTGACTTTC. Combining the CDR3 with reference TRBV28 and TRBJ2-6 gives the whole variable domain DVKVTQSSRYLVKRTGEKVFLECVQDMDHENMFWYRQDPGLGLRLIYFSYDVKMKEKGDIPEGYSVSREKKERFSLILESASTNQTSMYLCASSFRGSGANVLTFGAGSRLTVL.

V gene TRBV29-1 combines with J gene TRBJ1-3; D gene unclear. Germline assignment: CDR1 SQVTM and CDR2 ANQGSEA. This CDR3 has 13 residues. V was clipped by 7 bases and J by 0 bases, with 10 bases between them. The DNA for the CDR3 is TGCAGCGCCAGAACGGGCTCTGGAAACACCATATATTTT. It specifies CSARTGSGNTIYF.